Below, 7 T cell receptor beta chains from the same sample are listed, as sequenced in a study of blood T cell repertoires in COVID-19. Using immunoSEQ multiplex PCR, the repertoire was profiled, and TCRdb retains in-frame clones only, with some absent. The sample lists 350,000 to 450,000 clones; around 91% were seen once. The sequenced material came from PBMCs or T cells enriched from blood (not recorded which). The origin of the receptors is a man under 40 who had recovered from COVID-19.

The V gene is TRBV29-1, the J gene TRBJ1-1; weak D call: TRBD1 (5 bases). CDR1 is SQVTM and CDR2 is ANQGSEA in the germline V gene. Trimming left V 2 bases short and J 11 bases short, with 18 bases between. The CDR3 is 13 residues long. The CDR3 sequence is CSVEQGGKKGAFF. The CDR3, as DNA: TGCAGCGTTGAACAGGGAGGGAAGAAGGGGGCTTTCTTT.

The chain recombines TRBV19 with TRBJ2-1; TRBD2 agrees at 8 bases. Germline-derived CDR1 and CDR2 are LNHDA and SQIVND (reference sequence). CDR3 length equals 16 residues. V lost 5 bases, J lost 7 bases, and 13 bases stayed unmatched. The CDR3 region has the DNA TGTGCCAGTAGTGTCCCGCCTGGCGGGGGGTGGAATGAGCAGTTCTTC. Translated: CASSVPPGGGWNEQFF.

This clone was counted a single time. The rearrangement joins TRBV18 to TRBJ2-7; TRBD1 matches at 10 bases. Unmatched junction bases numbered 8, after V lost 3 bases and J lost 9 bases. Germline V gene sequence: CDR1 KGHSH, CDR2 LQKENI. The CDR3 loop spans 14 amino acids. CDR3 sequence: CASSPPTGGGRQYF. The CDR3 DNA reads as TGTGCCAGCTCACCTCCGACAGGGGGCGGTCGGCAGTACTTC.

This clone was found a few times. The gene calls are TRBV4-2 and TRBJ1-4; 7 nucleotides match TRBD1. There are 15 residues in the CDR3. Germline V gene sequence: CDR1 LGHNA, CDR2 YNFKEQ. The V and J ends lost 4 bases and 5 bases, in that order; junction bases with no gene match: 7. The CDR3 coding sequence is TGTGCCAGCAGCCCATCCACGGGACAGAATGAAAAACTGTTTTTT. Translated: CASSPSTGQNEKLFF.

The J gene is TRBJ1-5, the V gene TRBV28; D is undetermined. Germline V gene lookup returns CDR1 MDHEN and CDR2 SYDVKM. This CDR3 is built from 14 residues. V lost 3 bases, J lost 3 bases, and 9 bases lay in between. The CDR3 region is CASSLGQINQPQHF. In nucleotides, the CDR3 is TGTGCCAGCAGTTTGGGCCAGATCAATCAGCCCCAGCATTTT.

The chain uses TRBV19 and TRBJ2-7, with D possibly being TRBD2 (6 bases). The CDR3 length is 15 residues. Between the trimmed V and J ends, which lost 8 bases and 5 bases, there was a span of 22 bases. CDR1 LNHDA and CDR2 SQIVND come from the germline V gene (reference sequence). The CDR3 protein is CASVGSGLPKDEQYF. Here the CDR3 DNA reads TGTGCCAGTGTGGGTTCGGGACTCCCTAAAGACGAGCAGTACTTC.

This clone was detected only a few times. The sample carries other DNA sequences with the same CDR3. The rearrangement joins TRBV5-1 to TRBJ2-7; TRBD1 matches 9 bases. This CDR3 contains 14 residues. Germline CDR1 is SGHRS and CDR2 is YFSETQ. Germline trimming cut 4 bases from V and 1 base from J; bases unmatched to any gene: 3. The CDR3: CASSPGQGSYEQYF. Here the CDR3 DNA reads TGCGCCAGCAGCCCGGGACAGGGTTCCTACGAGCAGTACTTC.